This TCR beta chain was obtained from a study of neurological immune-mediated disorders. Study-level points and caveats: HTLV-1-associated myelopathy displayed the greatest TCR clonal expansion, and multiple sclerosis exhibited the smallest, lower than that of healthy controls.

This clonotype was observed many times. Its antigen is currently unknown. It was by 5'RACE with 10-nucleotide random UMIs that the cDNA was made. Every sequencing run gave over 180 million TCR-beta sequences, taken from 15-18 subjects. TCRdb used MiXCR to reprocess the 5' RACE reads, holding one entry per CDR3 protein. This table holds tens of thousands of distinct CDR3 sequences, 10% found once. Among the participants, healthy controls were blood bank volunteers in Maryland, USA. V lost 5 bases, J lost 1 base, and 7 bases stayed unmatched. The CDR3 runs to 15 residues. From germline, CDR1 is ENHRY and CDR2 SYGVKD.

The chain uses TRBV10-3 and TRBJ1-2, with TRBD1 identical over 7 bases. The sample comprised PBMCs. The sequence was obtained from a man in his forties in good health. The CDR3 nucleotides read TGTGCCATCAGTCTCCGGACAGGCAGTAACTATGGCTACACCTTC. Its translation: CAISLRTGSNYGYTF.